The clone carrying this T cell receptor beta chain has more than one count but fewer than ten. For the second PCR, which ran for 7 to 11 cycles, a sample-barcoded 5' primer and a J-beta primer mix were used. MiXCR, applied by TCRdb to the 5' RACE reads, yields one record per CDR3 protein. The repertoire consists of 650,000 to 800,000 distinct CDR3 sequences, with roughly 44% occurring once and the leading ten covering about a fifth. The source of the sample is a study of blood T cells in healthy people across ages. Every participating donor contributed roughly 9.6 milliliters of peripheral blood through a draw. The receptor was isolated from a man aged 60-69 years in good health. The sequencing input was blood.

The DNA for the CDR3 is TGCGCCAGCAGCTTGGAGGGGGCGCGTCACGAGCAGTACTTC. It translates to CASSLEGARHEQYF. The chain links TRBV5-1 to TRBJ2-7; 7 nucleotides agree with TRBD1. CDR1 and CDR2 (germline): SGHRS, YFSETQ. V lost 0 bases, J lost 5 bases, and 5 bases stayed unmatched. The CDR3 runs 14 residues. Using reference TRBV5-1 and TRBJ2-7 for the parts outside the CDR3, the full variable domain is KAGVTQTPRYLIKTRGQQVTLSCSPISGHRSVSWYQQTPGQGLQFLFEYFSETQRNKGNFPGRFSGRQFSNSRSEMNVSTLELGDSALYLCASSLEGARHEQYFGPGTRLTVT.